The clone carrying this TCR beta chain turned up a few times. This entry belongs to a study of blood T cell repertoires in COVID-19. Whole-study context: Researchers got acute and convalescent COVID-19 samples from the United States, Italy and Spain. In each case, the material was cDNA or gDNA derived from T cells, B-cell-depleted T cells, or PBMCs.

V lost 1 base and J 4 bases, leaving 10 bases between the germline ends. Germline V CDR1 and CDR2: SNHLY, FYNNEI. This CDR3 region has 15 residues. In the authors' methods: Reference gene primer amplification gave nucleated cell count estimates. Assay: immunoSEQ multiplex PCR; the TCRdb copy retains only in-frame clones and omits some. V and J calls and clone size follow that table, whereas D and trimming were derived from the DNA. The sample consists of around 200,000 clones, about 90% of them appearing once. The clonotype was recovered from a middle-aged man with active or convalescent COVID-19. The specimen was peripheral blood. The chain has TRBV2 and TRBJ2-2, with D perhaps TRBD2 (5 bases). The CDR3: CASSEEAVGTGELFF. The CDR3 DNA is TGTGCCAGCAGTGAAGAAGCGGTGGGCACCGGGGAGCTGTTTTTT. The full variable domain, rest sourced from reference TRBV2 and TRBJ2-2, is EPEVTQTPSHQVTQMGQEVILRCVPISNHLYFYWYRQILGQKVEFLVSFYNNEISEKSEIFDDQFSVERPDGSNFTLKIRSTKLEDSAMYFCASSEEAVGTGELFFGEGSRLTVL.